This T cell receptor (beta chain) was captured in a study of blood T cell repertoires in COVID-19 (dated by TCRdb to 2020 to 2022). In terms of the full investigation: Samples covering the acute and convalescent phases of COVID-19 were provided by collaborators in the United States, Italy and Spain. A de-identified subject ID, COVID-19 status, age in years and sex were almost always included in the sample metadata. The repertoires were released in a freely available public database meant as a resource for research on the immune response to SARS-CoV-2. Deeply sampled blood TCRbeta repertoires from subjects exposed to, actively infected with, or recovered from COVID-19 were included in the dataset. The prospective study material was composed of cDNA or gDNA derived from T cells, B-cell-depleted T cells, or PBMCs. The samples were drawn from two sources: the first 160 participants of the ongoing ImmuneRACE study, and 1,000 to 1,500 subjects contributed by 6 global collaborators. Where HLA class I and class II types were available, the types were taken from metadata supplied by the sample provider, not from assay-based typing.

TCRbeta CDR3 regions were amplified from genomic DNA by means of the immunoSEQ Assay, a bias-controlled multiplex PCR. The study's own analysis went as follows. Within the assay, amplification of reference gene primers was used to estimate how many nucleated cells each sample contained. Sequence reads were collapsed and filtered to measure the absolute abundance of every unique TCRbeta CDR3 rearrangement. For each sample, productive Simpson clonality was calculated as the square root of Simpson's diversity index over productive rearrangements. Drawn from immuneACCESS, this table holds only the in-frame rearrangements with V and J called that TCRdb kept. Clones are partly lost; checked studies trace under half to an unresolved V gene and leave the rest unexplained. From that table come the V and J calls and clone size; the DNA was used to work out D and trimming. In all, the sample holds more than 200,000 clones, and about 86% of those were seen once. In total, the top ten clones hold 2% to 2.5% of the sample.

Overall results and qualifications from the work: The amount of clinical and demographic metadata varied by source and participant and was provided uncurated.

Of note for this clone: What this receptor recognizes is not known. No much larger clonotype is one base removed from it; base qualities were not supplied.

The collaborating institutions used their own protocols to collect whole blood in K2EDTA tubes. For TCRbeta analysis, collaborator samples were shipped as frozen whole blood, as isolated PBMCs, or as DNA extracted from either sample type. The clonotype originates from a woman between 50 and 59 years old with acute or convalescent COVID-19. The sequenced sample was peripheral blood.

CDR3 sequence: CASSRQGWSYEQYF. The bases are TGTGCCAGTTCTCGACAGGGTTGGTCCTACGAGCAGTACTTC. The receptor chain draws on TRBV19 and TRBJ2-7; 7 central bases correspond to TRBD1. The CDR3 runs 14 amino acids, cysteine and phenylalanine included. Only the CDR3 DNA is retained, 42 bases long and in frame from the first base. Germline trimming amounts to 8 bases on V and 1 base on J, with 8 as the count of junction bases outside the gene matches. According to the germline V gene (reference sequence), CDR1 reads LNHDA and CDR2 reads SQIVND.